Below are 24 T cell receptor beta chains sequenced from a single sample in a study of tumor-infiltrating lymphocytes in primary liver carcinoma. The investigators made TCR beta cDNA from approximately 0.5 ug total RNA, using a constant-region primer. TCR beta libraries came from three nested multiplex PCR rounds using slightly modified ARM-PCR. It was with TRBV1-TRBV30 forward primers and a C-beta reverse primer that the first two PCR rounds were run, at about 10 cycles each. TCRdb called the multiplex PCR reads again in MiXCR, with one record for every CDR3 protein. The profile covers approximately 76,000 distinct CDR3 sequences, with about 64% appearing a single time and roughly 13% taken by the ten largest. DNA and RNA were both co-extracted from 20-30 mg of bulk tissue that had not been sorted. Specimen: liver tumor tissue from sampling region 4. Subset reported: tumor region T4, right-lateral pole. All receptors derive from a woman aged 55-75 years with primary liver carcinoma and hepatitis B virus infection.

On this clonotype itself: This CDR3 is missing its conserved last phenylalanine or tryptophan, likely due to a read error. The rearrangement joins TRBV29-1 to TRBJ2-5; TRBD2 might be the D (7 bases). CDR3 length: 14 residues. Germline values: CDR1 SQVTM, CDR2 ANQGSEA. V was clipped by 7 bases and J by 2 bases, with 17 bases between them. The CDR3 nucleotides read TGCAGCGCTACCCTACAGGGAGGGCAAGAGACCCAGTACTCC. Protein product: CSATLQGGQETQYS.

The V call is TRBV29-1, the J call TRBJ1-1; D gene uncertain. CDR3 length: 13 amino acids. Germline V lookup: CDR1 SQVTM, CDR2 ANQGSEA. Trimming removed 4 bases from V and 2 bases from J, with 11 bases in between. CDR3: CSVVLSINTEAFF. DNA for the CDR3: TGCAGCGTTGTTTTATCCATAAACACTGAAGCTTTCTTT.

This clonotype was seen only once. The CDR3 nucleotides read TGTGCCAGCAGTTTCTCGGGTCAGGGAACCTCACCCCTCCACTTT. This encodes CASSFSGQGTSPLHF. The J gene is TRBJ1-6, the V gene TRBV12-3 or TRBV12-4; maybe TRBD1 (5 bases). CDR3 length: 15 residues. Deletions cut 3 bases from V and 10 bases from J, with 16 bases between.

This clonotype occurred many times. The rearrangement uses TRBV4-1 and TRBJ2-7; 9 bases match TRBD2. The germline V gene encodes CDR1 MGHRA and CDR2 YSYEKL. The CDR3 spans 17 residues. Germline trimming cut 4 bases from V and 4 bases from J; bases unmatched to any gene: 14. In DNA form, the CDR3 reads TGCGCCAGCAGCCGAACCGCCCCGGGTAGCGGGAGTTACGAGCAGTACTTC. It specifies CASSRTAPGSGSYEQYF.

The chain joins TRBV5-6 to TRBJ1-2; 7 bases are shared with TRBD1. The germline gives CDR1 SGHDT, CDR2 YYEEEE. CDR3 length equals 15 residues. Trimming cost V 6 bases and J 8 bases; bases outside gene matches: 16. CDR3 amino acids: CASNWGTDLRRGYTF. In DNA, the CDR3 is TGTGCCAGCAACTGGGGGACAGACCTGAGGCGAGGCTACACCTTC.

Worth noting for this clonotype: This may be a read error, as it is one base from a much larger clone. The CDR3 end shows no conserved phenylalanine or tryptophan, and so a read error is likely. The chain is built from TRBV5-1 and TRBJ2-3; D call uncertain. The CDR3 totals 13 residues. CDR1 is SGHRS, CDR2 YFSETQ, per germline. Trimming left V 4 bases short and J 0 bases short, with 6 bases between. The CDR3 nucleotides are TGCGCCAGCAGCAGTACCAGCACAGATACGCAGTATCTT. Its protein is CASSSTSTDTQYL.

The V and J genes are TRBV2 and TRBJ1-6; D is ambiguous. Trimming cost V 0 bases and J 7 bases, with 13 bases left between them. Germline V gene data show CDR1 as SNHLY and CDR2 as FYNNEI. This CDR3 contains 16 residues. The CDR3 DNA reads TGTGCCAGCAGTGAAGCGCTTGCAGGCGGAAATTCACCCCTCCACTTT. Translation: CASSEALAGGNSPLHF.

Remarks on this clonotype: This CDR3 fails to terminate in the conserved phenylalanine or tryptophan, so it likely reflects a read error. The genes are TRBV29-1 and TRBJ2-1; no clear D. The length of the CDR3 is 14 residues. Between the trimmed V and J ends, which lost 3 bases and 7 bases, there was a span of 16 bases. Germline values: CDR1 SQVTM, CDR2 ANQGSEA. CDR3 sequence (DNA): TGCAGCGTTGACCTGGAATGTAGAGGAAATGAGCAGTTCTCC. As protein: CSVDLECRGNEQFS.

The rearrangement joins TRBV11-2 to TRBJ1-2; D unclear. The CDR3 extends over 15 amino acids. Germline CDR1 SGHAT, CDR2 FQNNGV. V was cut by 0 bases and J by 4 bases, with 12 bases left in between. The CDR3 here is CASSLDQEAIYGYTF. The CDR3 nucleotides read TGTGCCAGCAGCTTAGATCAGGAAGCGATCTATGGCTACACCTTC.

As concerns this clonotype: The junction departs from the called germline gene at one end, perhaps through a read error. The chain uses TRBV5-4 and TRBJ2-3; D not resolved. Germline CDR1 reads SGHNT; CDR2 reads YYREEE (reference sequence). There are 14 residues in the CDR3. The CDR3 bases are TGTGCCAACAGCTTGGCCGGCGCGGTAGATACGCAGTATTTT. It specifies CANSLAGAVDTQYF.

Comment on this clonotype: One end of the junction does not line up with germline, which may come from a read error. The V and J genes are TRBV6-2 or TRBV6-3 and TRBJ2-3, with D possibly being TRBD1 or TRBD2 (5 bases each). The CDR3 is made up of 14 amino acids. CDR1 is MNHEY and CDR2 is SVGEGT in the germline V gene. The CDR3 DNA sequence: TGTGCCAGCTTAGTGACGGGGCCCACAGATACACAGTATTTT. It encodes CASLVTGPTDTQYF.

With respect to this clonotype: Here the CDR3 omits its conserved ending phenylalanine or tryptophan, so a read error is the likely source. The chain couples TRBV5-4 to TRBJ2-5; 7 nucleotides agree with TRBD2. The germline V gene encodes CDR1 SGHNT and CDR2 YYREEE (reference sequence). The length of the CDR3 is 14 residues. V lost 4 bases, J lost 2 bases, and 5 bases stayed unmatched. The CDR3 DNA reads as TGTGCCAGCAGCCCCAGGGAGGGACAAGAGACCCAGTACCTC. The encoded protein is CASSPREGQETQYL.

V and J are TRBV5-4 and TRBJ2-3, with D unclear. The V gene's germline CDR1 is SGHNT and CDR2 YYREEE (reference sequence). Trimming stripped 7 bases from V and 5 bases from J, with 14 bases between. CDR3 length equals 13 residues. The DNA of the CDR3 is TGTGCCAGCGGCCTGGCTACCATAGATACGCAGTATTTT. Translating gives CASGLATIDTQYF. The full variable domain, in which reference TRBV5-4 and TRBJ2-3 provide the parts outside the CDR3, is ETGVTQSPTHLIKTRGQQVTLRCSSQSGHNTVSWYQQALGQGPQFIFQYYREEENGRGNFPPRFSGLQFPNYSSELNVNALELDDSALYLCASGLATIDTQYFGPGTRLTVL.

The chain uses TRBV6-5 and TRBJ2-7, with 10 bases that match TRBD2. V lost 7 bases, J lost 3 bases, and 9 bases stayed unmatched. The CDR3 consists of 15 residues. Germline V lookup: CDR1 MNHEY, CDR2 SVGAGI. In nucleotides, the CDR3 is TGTGCCAGCATCACGGCAGCGGGAGGGTACTACGAGCAGTACTTC. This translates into CASITAAGGYYEQYF.

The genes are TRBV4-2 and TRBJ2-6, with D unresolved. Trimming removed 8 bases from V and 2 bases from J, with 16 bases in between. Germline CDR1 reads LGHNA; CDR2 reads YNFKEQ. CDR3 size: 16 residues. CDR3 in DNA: TGTGCCAGCTGCCGGACGCTAAATCCTGGGGCCAACGTCCTGACTTTC. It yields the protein CASCRTLNPGANVLTF.

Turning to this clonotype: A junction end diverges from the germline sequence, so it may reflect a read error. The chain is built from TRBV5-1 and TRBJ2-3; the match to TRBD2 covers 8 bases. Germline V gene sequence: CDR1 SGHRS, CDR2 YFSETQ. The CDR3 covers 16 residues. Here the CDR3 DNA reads TGCGCCAGCAGCACCGGGACCAGCGGGAGCAGAGATACGCAGTATTTT. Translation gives CASSTGTSGSRDTQYF.

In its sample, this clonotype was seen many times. Written as DNA, the CDR3 is TGTGCCAGTAAACAGGGGGCCCCTTCGGGAGTTCGAGCAGCTTTCTTT. The encoded protein is CASKQGAPSGVRAAFF. The rearrangement links TRBV6-1 to TRBJ1-1; 9 bases are a match to TRBD1. Looked up from germline, CDR1 is MNHNS and CDR2 is SASEGT. The CDR3 extends over 16 amino acids. Trimming removed 9 bases from V and 10 bases from J; junction bases left unmatched: 21.

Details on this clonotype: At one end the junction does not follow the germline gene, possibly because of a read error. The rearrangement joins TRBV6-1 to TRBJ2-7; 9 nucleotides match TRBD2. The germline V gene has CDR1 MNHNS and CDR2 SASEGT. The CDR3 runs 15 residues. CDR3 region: CASREIAGEGYEQYF. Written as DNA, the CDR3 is TGTGCCAGCCGTGAAATAGCGGGAGAAGGCTACGAGCAGTACTTC.

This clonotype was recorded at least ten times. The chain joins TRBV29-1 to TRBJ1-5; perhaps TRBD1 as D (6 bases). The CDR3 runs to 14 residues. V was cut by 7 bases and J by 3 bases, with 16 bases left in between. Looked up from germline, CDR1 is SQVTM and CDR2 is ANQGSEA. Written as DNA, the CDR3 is TGCAGCGCCGCCGGTACAGGGCCCAATCAGCCCCAGCATTTT. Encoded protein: CSAAGTGPNQPQHF.

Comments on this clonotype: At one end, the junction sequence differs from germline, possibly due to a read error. Written as DNA, the CDR3 is TGTGCCAGCAACCAAGTATCTACACAGCAAGAGATCCAGTACTTC. Amino acids: CASNQVSTQQEIQYF. The chain couples TRBV14 to TRBJ2-5; D is unclear. Germline CDR1 reads SGHDN; CDR2 reads FVKESK. The CDR3 is 15 residues long. The full variable domain, rest sourced from reference TRBV14 and TRBJ2-5, is EAGVTQFPSHSVIEKGQTVTLRCDPISGHDNLYWYRRVMGKEIKFLLHFVKESKQDESGMPNNRFLAERTGGTYSTLKVQPAELEDSGVYFCASNQVSTQQEIQYFGPGTRLLVL.

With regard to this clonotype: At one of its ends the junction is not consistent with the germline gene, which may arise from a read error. The CDR3 sequence: CASSQGGSGKSYHEQFF. Written as DNA, the CDR3 is TGTGCCAGCAGCCAAGGGGGTAGTGGGAAATCCTACCATGAGCAGTTCTTC. This chain connects TRBV14 to TRBJ2-1, with no clear D. The CDR3 is 17 amino acids. Germline-derived CDR1 and CDR2 are SGHDN and FVKESK.

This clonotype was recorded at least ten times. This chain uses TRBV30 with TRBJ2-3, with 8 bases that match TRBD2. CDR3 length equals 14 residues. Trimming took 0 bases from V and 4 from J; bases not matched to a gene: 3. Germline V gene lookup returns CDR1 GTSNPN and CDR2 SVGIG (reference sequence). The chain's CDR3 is CAWSVGLAADTQYF. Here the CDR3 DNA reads TGTGCCTGGAGTGTAGGACTAGCCGCAGATACGCAGTATTTT.

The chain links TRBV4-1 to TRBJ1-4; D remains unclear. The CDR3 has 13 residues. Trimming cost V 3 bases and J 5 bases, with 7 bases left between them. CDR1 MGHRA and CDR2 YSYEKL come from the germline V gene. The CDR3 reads CASSHVGNEKLFF. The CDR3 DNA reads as TGCGCCAGCAGCCATGTAGGAAATGAAAAACTGTTTTTT.

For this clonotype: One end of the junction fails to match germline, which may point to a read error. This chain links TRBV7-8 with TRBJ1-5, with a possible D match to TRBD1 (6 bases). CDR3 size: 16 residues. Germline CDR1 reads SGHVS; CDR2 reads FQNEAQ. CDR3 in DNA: TGTGCCTGCAGCCCATCTGGTCGACAGGCAATACAGCCCCAGCATTTT. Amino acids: CACSPSGRQAIQPQHF.